This section outlines one T cell receptor beta chain sequence together with its context. Its antigen is still unknown. The sample originates from a study of post-analysis software for immune sequencing data. Overall study findings and caveats: About 5 TRBV segments (TRBV5-6, TRBV5-1 and TRBV20-1 among them) occurred more frequently in patients than in controls.

Trimming shortened V by 4 bases and J by 7 bases, and 16 bases separated the two germline ends. This CDR3 has 14 amino acids. The library was made from cDNA and included unique molecular identifiers. TCRdb re-analysed the PCR reads in MiXCR, keeping a single row per CDR3 protein. Among about 760,000 distinct CDR3 sequences listed, roughly 30% were seen once. The sequenced sample was blood. The TCR was taken from a girl under 18 with multiple sclerosis. The chain recombines TRBV12-3 or TRBV12-4 with TRBJ1-1; D is perhaps TRBD1 (5 bases). CDR3 sequence reads: CASSSPRRAVEAFF. CDR3 DNA sequence: TGTGCCAGCAGTTCCCCCCGCAGGGCGGTTGAAGCTTTCTTT.